The rows below give T cell receptor beta chains drawn from one sample of a study of blood T cells in healthy people across ages. TCRdb ran MiXCR on the 5' RACE reads and lists one entry per CDR3 protein. The sample holds approximately 400,000 distinct CDR3 sequences, roughly half seen once. Sequencing input: blood. Receptor source: a man between 60 and 75 years old in good health. Both conserved end residues are part of each CDR3. Each record gives: D gene, clone size, V gene, J gene, CDR3 protein, CDR3 DNA. A D gene is named only where the DNA matches it firmly. Rows may omit the clone size; those that give it use once, few, many or a size class.

.	once	TRBV10-3	TRBJ1-6	CAISAAPGYNSPLHF	TGTGCCATCAGTGCAGCGCCGGGCTATAATTCACCCCTCCACTTT
.	.	TRBV6-2/TRBV6-3	TRBJ2-3	CASSYATSTDTQYF	TGTGCCAGCAGTTACGCGACTAGCACAGATACGCAGTATTTT
TRBD1	.	TRBV18	TRBJ2-3	CASSLRTGRGTDTQYF	TGTGCCAGCTCACTCCGGACAGGGAGAGGCACAGATACGCAGTATTTT
.	.	TRBV10-3	TRBJ2-3	CAISDRRDTQYF	TGTGCCATCAGTGATCGAAGGGATACGCAGTATTTT
.	.	TRBV7-9	TRBJ2-7	CASSHEGYSSYEQYF	TGTGCCAGCAGCCATGAGGGGTATAGCTCCTACGAGCAGTACTTC
TRBD1	.	TRBV5-1	TRBJ2-5	CASSSAGTGSETQYF	TGCGCCAGCAGCTCAGCCGGGACAGGATCAGAGACCCAGTACTTC
.	.	TRBV2	TRBJ2-3	CASRGGAISDTQYF	TGTGCCAGTCGTGGGGGGGCGATCTCAGATACGCAGTATTTT
.	few	TRBV29-1	TRBJ2-7	CSVAPTGAGFEQYF	TGCAGCGTTGCCCCGACGGGGGCTGGTTTCGAGCAGTACTTC
.	.	TRBV29-1	TRBJ2-7	CSVVSDGYNEQYF	TGCAGCGTTGTTTCGGACGGGTACAATGAGCAGTACTTC
TRBD1	few	TRBV2	TRBJ2-7	CASTGTGIGYEQYF	TGTGCCAGCACCGGGACAGGGATAGGCTACGAGCAGTACTTC
TRBD2	few	TRBV4-2	TRBJ2-3	CASSQDPLAGGGGTDTQYF	TGTGCCAGCAGCCAAGATCCCCTAGCGGGAGGTGGTGGCACAGATACGCAGTATTTT
TRBD1	few	TRBV20-1	TRBJ2-5	CSARRQGGHETQYF	TGCAGTGCTCGCCGACAGGGGGGACACGAGACCCAGTACTTC
.	.	TRBV12-3/TRBV12-4	TRBJ2-6	CASRDSGANVLTF	TGTGCCAGCAGGGATTCTGGGGCCAACGTCCTGACTTTC
TRBD1	few	TRBV5-1	TRBJ1-2	CASSFRDRVYGYTF	TGCGCCAGCAGCTTCCGGGACAGGGTTTATGGCTACACCTTC
TRBD2	.	TRBV11-2	TRBJ2-2	CASSLGRGAGELFF	TGTGCCAGCAGCTTAGGCCGGGGGGCCGGGGAGCTGTTTTTT
TRBD2	few	TRBV11-2	TRBJ2-1	CASSLGTSARLQFF	TGTGCCAGCAGCTTAGGGACTAGCGCGCGATTGCAGTTCTTC
TRBD1	.	TRBV6-6	TRBJ2-1	CSSNPLGQVYNEQFF	TGTTCCAGCAACCCCCTGGGACAGGTCTACAATGAGCAGTTCTTC
.	.	TRBV27	TRBJ2-5	CASSPCCEQYF	TGTGCCAGCAGTCCTTGCTGTGAGCAGTACTTC
.	few	TRBV5-6	TRBJ2-3	CASSATWLGTDTQYF	TGTGCCAGCAGCGCAACTTGGTTGGGCACAGATACGCAGTATTTT
.	.	TRBV7-9	TRBJ2-6	CASSPIPMPEGNVLTF	TGTGCCAGCAGCCCGATACCCATGCCGGAGGGGAACGTCCTGACTTTC
.	.	TRBV25-1	TRBJ1-6	CASNEILPNSPLHF	TGTGCCAGCAATGAAATTCTCCCGAATTCACCCCTCCACTTT
.	few	TRBV4-2	TRBJ2-3	CASSQVWASPDTQYF	TGTGCCAGCAGCCAAGTCTGGGCTAGCCCAGATACGCAGTATTTT
.	many	TRBV12-3/TRBV12-4	TRBJ1-2	CASSISTGRTYGYTF	TGTGCCAGCAGCATCTCGACCGGGCGGACCTATGGCTACACCTTC
TRBD2	.	TRBV20-1	TRBJ2-1	CSAIRGLAPYNEQFF	TGCAGTGCTATCCGAGGACTAGCCCCTTACAATGAGCAGTTCTTC
.	.	TRBV5-1	TRBJ2-2	CASSLPTANTGELFF	TGCGCCAGCAGCTTACCGACAGCGAACACCGGGGAGCTGTTTTTT
.	.	TRBV7-9	TRBJ2-7	CASRAGAGSYEQYF	TGTGCCAGCAGGGCGGGGGCTGGGTCCTACGAGCAGTACTTC
TRBD1	few	TRBV5-1	TRBJ2-1	CASNGGNRGINNEQFF	TGCGCCAGCAATGGGGGCAACAGGGGAATTAACAATGAGCAGTTCTTC
.	.	TRBV7-2	TRBJ1-1	CASSLARGQNTEAFF	TGTGCCAGCAGCTTAGCCCGGGGGCAAAACACTGAAGCTTTCTTT
TRBD2	.	TRBV7-2	TRBJ2-7	CASSLAAGGRSYEQYF	TGTGCCAGCAGCTTAGCGGCGGGAGGCCGCTCCTACGAGCAGTACTTC
.	.	TRBV7-2	TRBJ2-5	CASSPGGWQYF	TGTGCCAGCAGCCCCGGAGGATGGCAGTACTTC
.	.	TRBV28	TRBJ1-2	CATQVTPSGYTF	TGTGCCACCCAGGTCACGCCCAGTGGCTACACCTTC
.	.	TRBV7-2	TRBJ1-6	CASSSDSPLHF	TGTGCCAGCAGCTCTGATTCACCCCTCCACTTT
.	.	TRBV20-1	TRBJ2-1	CSARDAGTSSNEQFF	TGCAGTGCTAGAGATGCAGGGACCAGCAGCAATGAGCAGTTCTTC
.	.	TRBV20-1	TRBJ1-6	CSATRGDNSPLHF	TGCAGTGCTACGAGGGGGGATAATTCACCCCTCCACTTT
.	many	TRBV11-2	TRBJ2-7	CASSSDIYEQYF	TGTGCCAGCAGCTCAGACATCTACGAGCAGTACTTC
TRBD2	few	TRBV11-1	TRBJ2-7	CASSLPSGVNPYEQYF	TGTGCCAGCAGCTTACCGAGCGGGGTGAACCCGTACGAGCAGTACTTC
TRBD1	once	TRBV19	TRBJ2-7	CASSGGTGGNYEQYF	TGTGCCAGTAGTGGAGGGACAGGGGGGAACTACGAGCAGTACTTC
TRBD2	.	TRBV29-1	TRBJ2-7	CGVRTSTYEQYF	TGCGGCGTCCGGACTAGCACCTACGAGCAGTACTTC
.	.	TRBV20-1	TRBJ2-7	CSARRDGGHEQYF	TGCAGTGCTCGCCGGGACGGTGGACACGAGCAGTACTTC
.	few	TRBV21-1	TRBJ2-5	CASICRQETQYF	TGTGCCAGCATCTGCCGGCAAGAGACCCAGTACTTC
.	.	TRBV2	TRBJ2-5	CASSEDPSSDQYF	TGTGCCAGCAGTGAAGACCCCTCAAGCGACCAGTACTTC